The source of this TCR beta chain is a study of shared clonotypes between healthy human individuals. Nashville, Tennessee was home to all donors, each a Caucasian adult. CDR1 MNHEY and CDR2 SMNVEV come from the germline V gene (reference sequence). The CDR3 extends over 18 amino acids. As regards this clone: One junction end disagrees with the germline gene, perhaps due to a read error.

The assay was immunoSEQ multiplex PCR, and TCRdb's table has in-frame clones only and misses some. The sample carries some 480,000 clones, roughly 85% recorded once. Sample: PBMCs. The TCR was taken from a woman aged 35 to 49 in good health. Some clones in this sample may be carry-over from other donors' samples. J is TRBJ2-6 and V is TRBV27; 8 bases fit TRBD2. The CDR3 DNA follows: TGTGCCGGCAGTTTTATAGCGGGGCAGAACTCTGGGGCCAACGTCCTGACTTTC. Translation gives CAGSFIAGQNSGANVLTF.